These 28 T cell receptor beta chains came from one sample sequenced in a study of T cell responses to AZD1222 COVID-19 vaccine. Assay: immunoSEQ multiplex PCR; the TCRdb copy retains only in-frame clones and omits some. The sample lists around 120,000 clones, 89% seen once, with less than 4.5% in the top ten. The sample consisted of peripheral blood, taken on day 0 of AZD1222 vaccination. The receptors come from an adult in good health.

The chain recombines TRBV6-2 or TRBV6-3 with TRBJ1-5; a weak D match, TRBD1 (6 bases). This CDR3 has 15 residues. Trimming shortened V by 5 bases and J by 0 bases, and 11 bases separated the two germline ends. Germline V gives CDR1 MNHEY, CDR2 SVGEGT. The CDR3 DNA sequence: TGTGCCAGCAGTCTCGGACAGTATAGCAATCAGCCCCAGCATTTT. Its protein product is CASSLGQYSNQPQHF.

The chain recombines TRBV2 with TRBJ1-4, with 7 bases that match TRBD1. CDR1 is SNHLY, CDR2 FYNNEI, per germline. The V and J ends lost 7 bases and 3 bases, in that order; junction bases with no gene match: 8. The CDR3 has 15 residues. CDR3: CASTVTGVSNEKLFF. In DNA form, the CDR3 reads TGTGCCAGCACTGTTACAGGGGTCTCTAATGAAAAACTGTTTTTT.

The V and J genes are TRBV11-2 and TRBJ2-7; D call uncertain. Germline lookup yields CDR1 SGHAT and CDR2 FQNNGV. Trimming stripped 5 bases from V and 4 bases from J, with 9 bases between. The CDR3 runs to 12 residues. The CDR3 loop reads CASSKGIYEQYF. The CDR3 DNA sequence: TGTGCCAGCAGCAAGGGAATTTACGAGCAGTACTTC.

CDR3 coding DNA: TGTGCCAGCCGACTAGCCCGGGAGCAGTACTTC. Amino acid sequence: CASRLAREQYF. The chain recombines TRBV28 with TRBJ2-7, with 7 bases that match TRBD2. CDR3 length: 11 amino acids. Germline lookup yields CDR1 MDHEN and CDR2 SYDVKM. The V and J ends lost 8 bases and 7 bases, in that order; junction bases with no gene match: 5.

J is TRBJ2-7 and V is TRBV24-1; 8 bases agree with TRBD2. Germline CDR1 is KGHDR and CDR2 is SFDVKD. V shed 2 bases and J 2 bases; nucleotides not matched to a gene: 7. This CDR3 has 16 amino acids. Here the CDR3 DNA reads TGTGCCACCAGTGATTCGGGGGCGGGGGGTCCCTACGAGCAGTACTTC. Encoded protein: CATSDSGAGGPYEQYF.

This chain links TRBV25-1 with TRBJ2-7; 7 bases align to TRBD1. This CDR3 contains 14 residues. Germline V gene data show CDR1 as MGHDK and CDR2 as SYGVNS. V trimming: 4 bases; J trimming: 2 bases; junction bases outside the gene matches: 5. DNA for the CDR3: TGTGCCAGCAGTGCTCGGACAGGCACCTACGAGCAGTACTTC. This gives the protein CASSARTGTYEQYF.

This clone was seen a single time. The CDR3 sequence: CASSLRWQPYEQYF. In DNA form, the CDR3 reads TGTGCCAGCAGCTTAAGATGGCAGCCCTACGAGCAGTACTTC. The chain employs TRBV28 and TRBJ2-7, with D hard to call. This CDR3 comprises 14 residues. Trimming pared 6 bases from V and 2 bases from J, leaving 14 bases between. The germline V gene has CDR1 MDHEN and CDR2 SYDVKM.

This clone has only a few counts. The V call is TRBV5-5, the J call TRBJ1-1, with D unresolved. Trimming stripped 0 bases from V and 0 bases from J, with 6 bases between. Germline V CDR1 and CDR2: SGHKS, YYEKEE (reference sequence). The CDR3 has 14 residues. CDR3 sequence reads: CASSLGPMNTEAFF. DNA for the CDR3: TGTGCCAGCAGCTTGGGCCCTATGAACACTGAAGCTTTCTTT.

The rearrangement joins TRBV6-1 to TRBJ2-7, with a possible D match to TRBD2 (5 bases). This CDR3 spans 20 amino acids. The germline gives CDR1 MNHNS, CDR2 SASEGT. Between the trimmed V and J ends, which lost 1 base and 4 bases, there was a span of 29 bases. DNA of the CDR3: TGTGCCAGCAGTGAAGTGAGCTCCTACCGGGGAGTGGGAGAACGATACGAGCAGTACTTC. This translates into CASSEVSSYRGVGERYEQYF.

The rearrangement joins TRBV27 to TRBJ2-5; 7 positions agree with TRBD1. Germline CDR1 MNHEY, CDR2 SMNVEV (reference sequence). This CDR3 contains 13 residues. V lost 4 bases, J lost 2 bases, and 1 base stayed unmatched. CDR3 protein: CASSSRGQETQYF. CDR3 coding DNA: TGTGCCAGCAGTTCCAGGGGGCAAGAGACCCAGTACTTC.

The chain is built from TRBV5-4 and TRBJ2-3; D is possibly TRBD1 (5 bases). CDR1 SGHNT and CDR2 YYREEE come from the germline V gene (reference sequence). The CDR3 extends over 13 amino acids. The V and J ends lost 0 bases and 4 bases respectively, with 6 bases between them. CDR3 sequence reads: CASSLVGPDTQYF. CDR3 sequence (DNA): TGTGCCAGCAGCTTGGTGGGGCCAGATACGCAGTATTTT.

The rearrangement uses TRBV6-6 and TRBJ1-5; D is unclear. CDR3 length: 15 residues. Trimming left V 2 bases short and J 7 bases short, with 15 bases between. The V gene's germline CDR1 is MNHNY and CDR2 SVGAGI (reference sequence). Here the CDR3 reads CASSYKGTIEQPQHF. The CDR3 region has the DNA TGTGCCAGCAGTTACAAAGGCACGATAGAGCAGCCCCAGCATTTT.

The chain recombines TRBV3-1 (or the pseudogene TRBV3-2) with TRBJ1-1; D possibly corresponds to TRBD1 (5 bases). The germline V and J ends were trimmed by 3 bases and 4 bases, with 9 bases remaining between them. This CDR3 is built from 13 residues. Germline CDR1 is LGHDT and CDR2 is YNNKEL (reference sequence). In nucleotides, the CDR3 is TGTGCCAGCAGCCAGGGGGGGGGCACTGAAGCTTTCTTT. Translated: CASSQGGGTEAFF.

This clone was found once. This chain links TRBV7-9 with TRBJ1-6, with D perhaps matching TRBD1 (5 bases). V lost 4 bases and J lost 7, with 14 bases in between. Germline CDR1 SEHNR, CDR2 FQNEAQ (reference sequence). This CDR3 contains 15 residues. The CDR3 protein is CASSSGTATNSPLHF. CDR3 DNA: TGTGCCAGCAGCTCAGGGACGGCTACCAATTCACCCCTCCACTTT.

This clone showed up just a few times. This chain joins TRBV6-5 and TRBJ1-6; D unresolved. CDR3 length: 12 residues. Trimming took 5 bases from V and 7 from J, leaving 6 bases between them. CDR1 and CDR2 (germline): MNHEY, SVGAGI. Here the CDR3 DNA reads TGTGCCAGCAGTCTAAGAAATTCACCCCTCCACTTT. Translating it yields CASSLRNSPLHF.

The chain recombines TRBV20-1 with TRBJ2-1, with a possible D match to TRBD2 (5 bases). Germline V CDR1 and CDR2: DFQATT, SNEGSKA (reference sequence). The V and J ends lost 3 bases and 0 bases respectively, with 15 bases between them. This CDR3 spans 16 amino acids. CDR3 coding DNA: TGCAGTGCTAGTCCCATAGGGCTAGCCTCCTACAATGAGCAGTTCTTC. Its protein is CSASPIGLASYNEQFF.

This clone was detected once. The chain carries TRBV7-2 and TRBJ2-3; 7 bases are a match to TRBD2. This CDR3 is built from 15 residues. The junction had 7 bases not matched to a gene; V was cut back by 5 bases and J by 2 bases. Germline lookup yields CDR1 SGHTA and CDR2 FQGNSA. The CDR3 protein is CASSIGDYNTDTQYF. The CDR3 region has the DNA TGTGCCAGCAGCATAGGGGACTACAACACAGATACGCAGTATTTT. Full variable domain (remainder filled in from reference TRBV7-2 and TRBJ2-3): GAGVSQSPSNKVTEKGKDVELRCDPISGHTALYWYRQSLGQGLEFLIYFQGNSAPDKSGLPSDRFSAERTGGSVSTLTIQRTQQEDSAVYLCASSIGDYNTDTQYFGPGTRLTVL.

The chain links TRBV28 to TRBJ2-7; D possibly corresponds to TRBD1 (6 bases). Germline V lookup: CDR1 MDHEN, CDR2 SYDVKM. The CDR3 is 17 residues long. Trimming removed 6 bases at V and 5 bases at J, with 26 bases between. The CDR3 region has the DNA TGTGCCAGCAGCACTTATTGGCGGGCAGGGGAAATCGACGAGCAGTACTTC. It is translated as CASSTYWRAGEIDEQYF. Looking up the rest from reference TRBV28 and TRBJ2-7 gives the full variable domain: DVKVTQSSRYLVKRTGEKVFLECVQDMDHENMFWYRQDPGLGLRLIYFSYDVKMKEKGDIPEGYSVSREKKERFSLILESASTNQTSMYLCASSTYWRAGEIDEQYFGPGTRLTVT.

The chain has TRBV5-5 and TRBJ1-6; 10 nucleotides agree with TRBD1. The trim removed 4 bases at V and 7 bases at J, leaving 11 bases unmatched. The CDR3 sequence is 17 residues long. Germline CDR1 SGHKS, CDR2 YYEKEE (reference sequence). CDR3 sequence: CASSPRTGGTSNSPLHF. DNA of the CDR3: TGTGCCAGCAGCCCAAGGACAGGGGGAACTTCAAATTCACCCCTCCACTTT. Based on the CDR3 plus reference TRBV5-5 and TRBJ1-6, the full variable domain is DAGVTQSPTHLIKTRGQQVTLRCSPISGHKSVSWYQQVLGQGPQFIFQYYEKEERGRGNFPDRFSARQFPNYSSELNVNALLLGDSALYLCASSPRTGGTSNSPLHFGNGTRLTVT.

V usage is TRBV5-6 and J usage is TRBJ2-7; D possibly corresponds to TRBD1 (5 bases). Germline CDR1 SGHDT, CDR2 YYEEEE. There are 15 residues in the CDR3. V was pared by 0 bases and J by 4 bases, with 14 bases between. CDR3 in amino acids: CASSLGVGQGYEQYF. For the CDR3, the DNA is TGTGCCAGCAGCTTGGGTGTGGGGCAGGGATACGAGCAGTACTTC.

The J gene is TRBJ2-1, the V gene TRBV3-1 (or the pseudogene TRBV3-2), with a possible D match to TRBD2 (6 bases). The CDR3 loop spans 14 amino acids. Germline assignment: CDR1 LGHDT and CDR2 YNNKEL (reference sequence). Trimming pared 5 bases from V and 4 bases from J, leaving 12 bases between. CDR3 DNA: TGTGCCAGCAGCATGGACTATGCTTACAATGAGCAGTTCTTC. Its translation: CASSMDYAYNEQFF.

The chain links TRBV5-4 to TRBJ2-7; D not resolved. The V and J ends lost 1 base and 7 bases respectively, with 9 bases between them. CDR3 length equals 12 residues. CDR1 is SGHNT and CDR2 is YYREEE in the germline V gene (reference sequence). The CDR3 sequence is CASSLPPAEQYF. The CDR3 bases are TGTGCCAGCAGCTTGCCCCCCGCTGAGCAGTACTTC.

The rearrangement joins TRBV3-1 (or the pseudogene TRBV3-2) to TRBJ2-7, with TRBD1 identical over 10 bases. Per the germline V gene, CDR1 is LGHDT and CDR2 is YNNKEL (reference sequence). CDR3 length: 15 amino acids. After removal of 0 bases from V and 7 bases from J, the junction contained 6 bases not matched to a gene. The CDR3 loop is CASSQEGDRGREQYF. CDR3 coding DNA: TGTGCCAGCAGCCAAGAGGGCGACAGGGGGCGTGAGCAGTACTTC.

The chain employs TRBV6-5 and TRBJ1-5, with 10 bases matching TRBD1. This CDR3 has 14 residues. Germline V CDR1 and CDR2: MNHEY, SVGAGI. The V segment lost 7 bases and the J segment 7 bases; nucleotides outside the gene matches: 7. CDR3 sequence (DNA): TGTGCCAGCACCCCCGGGACAGGGGACCAGCCCCAGCATTTT. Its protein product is CASTPGTGDQPQHF.

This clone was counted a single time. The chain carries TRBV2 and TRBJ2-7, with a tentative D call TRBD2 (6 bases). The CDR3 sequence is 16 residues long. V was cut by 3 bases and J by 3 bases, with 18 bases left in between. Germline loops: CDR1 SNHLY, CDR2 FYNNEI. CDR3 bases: TGTGCCAGCAGTGACTTAGGAGGGCGGCCCAACTACGAGCAGTACTTC. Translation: CASSDLGGRPNYEQYF. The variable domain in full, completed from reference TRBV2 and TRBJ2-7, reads EPEVTQTPSHQVTQMGQEVILRCVPISNHLYFYWYRQILGQKVEFLVSFYNNEISEKSEIFDDQFSVERPDGSNFTLKIRSTKLEDSAMYFCASSDLGGRPNYEQYFGPGTRLTVT.

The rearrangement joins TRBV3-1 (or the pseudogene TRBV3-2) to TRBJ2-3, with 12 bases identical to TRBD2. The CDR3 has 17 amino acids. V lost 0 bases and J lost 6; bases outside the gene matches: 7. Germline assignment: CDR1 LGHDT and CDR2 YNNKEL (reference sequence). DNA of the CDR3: TGTGCCAGCAGCCAAGATGTTCGGACTAGCGGGACCGATACGCAGTATTTT. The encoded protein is CASSQDVRTSGTDTQYF.

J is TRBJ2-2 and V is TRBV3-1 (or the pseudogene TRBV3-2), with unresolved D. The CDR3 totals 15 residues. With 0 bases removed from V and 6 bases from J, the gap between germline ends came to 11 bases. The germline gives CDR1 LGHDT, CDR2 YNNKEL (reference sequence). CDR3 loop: CASSQDYEAAGELFF. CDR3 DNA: TGTGCCAGCAGCCAAGATTACGAGGCGGCCGGGGAGCTGTTTTTT.

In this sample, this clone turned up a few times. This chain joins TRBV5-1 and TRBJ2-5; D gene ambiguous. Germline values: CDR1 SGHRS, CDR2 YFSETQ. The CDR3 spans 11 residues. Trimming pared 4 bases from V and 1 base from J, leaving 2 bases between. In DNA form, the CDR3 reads TGCGCCAGCAGCGCCCAAGAGACCCAGTACTTC. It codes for CASSAQETQYF. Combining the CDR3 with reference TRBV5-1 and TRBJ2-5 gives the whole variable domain KAGVTQTPRYLIKTRGQQVTLSCSPISGHRSVSWYQQTPGQGLQFLFEYFSETQRNKGNFPGRFSGRQFSNSRSEMNVSTLELGDSALYLCASSAQETQYFGPGTRLLVL.